One sample yielded the 15 T cell receptor beta chains listed below, sequenced in a study of blood T cell repertoires in COVID-19. Data came from immunoSEQ multiplex PCR; TCRdb stores just in-frame clones and leaves some out. The sample yields more than 100,000 clones, more than 85% seen once. The sample consisted of peripheral blood. All receptors come from a human donor in a cohort sampled during active COVID-19.

The genes are TRBV3-1 (or the pseudogene TRBV3-2) and TRBJ2-7, with 10 bases that match TRBD2. V shed 4 bases and J 2 bases; nucleotides not matched to a gene: 2. Germline loops: CDR1 LGHDT, CDR2 YNNKEL (reference sequence). The CDR3 has 14 residues. This CDR3 is CASSLAGGPYEQYF. CDR3 DNA: TGTGCCAGCAGCCTAGCGGGAGGCCCCTACGAGCAGTACTTC.

The CDR3 region is CASSYLPDIPNTEAFF. CDR3 coding DNA: TGTGCCAGCAGTTACCTACCGGACATACCGAACACTGAAGCTTTCTTT. The J gene is TRBJ1-1, the V gene TRBV6-6, with D possibly TRBD1 on 5 matching bases. Deletions cut 2 bases from V and 1 base from J, with 14 bases between. Germline assignment: CDR1 MNHNY and CDR2 SVGAGI (reference sequence). CDR3 length equals 16 residues.

The chain carries TRBV28 and TRBJ1-1; TRBD1 is a possible D gene (6 bases). Per the germline V gene, CDR1 is MDHEN and CDR2 is SYDVKM. The V end lost 3 bases, the J end lost 5 bases, and 13 bases lay between the germline ends. This CDR3 is built from 14 residues. CDR3 nucleotides: TGTGCCAGCAGTTTCCAGGGAAGGGGGACTGAAGCTTTCTTT. Amino acid sequence: CASSFQGRGTEAFF.

This chain joins TRBV5-1 and TRBJ2-2; 7 nucleotides line up with TRBD1. CDR3 length equals 14 residues. J lost 4 bases, V lost 3 bases, and 3 bases had no gene match. From germline, CDR1 is SGHRS and CDR2 YFSETQ. CDR3: CASSSSGGTGELFF. DNA of the CDR3: TGCGCCAGCAGCTCCTCAGGGGGCACCGGGGAGCTGTTTTTT.

The chain combines TRBV2 with TRBJ2-1; no reliable D call. CDR3 size: 19 residues. Trimming stripped 3 bases from V and 12 bases from J, with 33 bases between. Germline V lookup: CDR1 SNHLY, CDR2 FYNNEI. The CDR3 coding sequence is TGTGCCAGCAGTGATTGGTCGGCGTCAAACCCCCTTACTACAATGAGGCAGTTCTTC. Protein sequence: CASSDWSASNPLTTMRQFF. Full variable domain (missing parts from reference TRBV2 and TRBJ2-1): EPEVTQTPSHQVTQMGQEVILRCVPISNHLYFYWYRQILGQKVEFLVSFYNNEISEKSEIFDDQFSVERPDGSNFTLKIRSTKLEDSAMYFCASSDWSASNPLTTMRQFFGPGTRLTVL.

This chain links TRBV27 with TRBJ1-1; no firm D call. The CDR3 has 15 amino acids. The ends were cut back, 3 bases at V and 3 bases at J, with 14 bases in the middle. CDR1 is MNHEY, CDR2 SMNVEV, per germline (reference sequence). This CDR3 reads CASSFRGVGHTEAFF. The CDR3 nucleotides are TGTGCCAGCAGTTTTCGGGGTGTTGGTCACACTGAAGCTTTCTTT.

The genes are TRBV9 and TRBJ2-7; 8 bases are a match to TRBD2. Germline CDR1 SGDLS, CDR2 YYNGEE. The ends lost 0 bases at V and 1 base at J; junction bases unmatched: 3. This CDR3 is 15 amino acids long. This CDR3 is CASSVAGGGSYEQYF. The CDR3 DNA is TGTGCCAGCAGCGTAGCTGGCGGGGGGTCCTACGAGCAGTACTTC.

In its sample, this clone was seen once. V is TRBV7-9 and J is TRBJ1-1; 8 bases align to TRBD1. The J segment lost 0 bases and the V segment lost 5 bases, leaving 5 bases of the junction unmatched. The CDR3 has 15 residues. CDR1 is SEHNR, CDR2 FQNEAQ, per germline (reference sequence). DNA for the CDR3: TGTGCCAGCAGCCATCGACAGGGGATGAACACTGAAGCTTTCTTT. Encoded protein: CASSHRQGMNTEAFF.

This clone was detected only once. The rearrangement uses TRBV14 and TRBJ2-1; tentatively, D is TRBD1 (6 bases). The CDR3 length is 15 residues. The germline V gene encodes CDR1 SGHDN and CDR2 FVKESK. Trimming left V 0 bases short and J 3 bases short, with 9 bases between. In nucleotides, the CDR3 is TGTGCCAGCAGCCAAGAACTGGACAGCTACAATGAGCAGTTCTTC. It is translated as CASSQELDSYNEQFF.

The V call is TRBV24-1, the J call TRBJ2-1; D is uncertain. This CDR3 region has 17 residues. CDR1 and CDR2 from the germline V gene are KGHDR and SFDVKD. V was pared by 0 bases and J by 1 base, with 12 bases between. The CDR3 spells CATSDLHATNSYNEQFF. In DNA form, the CDR3 reads TGTGCCACCAGTGATTTGCATGCGACAAATTCCTACAATGAGCAGTTCTTC.

The gene calls are TRBV3-1 (or the pseudogene TRBV3-2) and TRBJ2-5; TRBD2 matches 10 bases. V lost 1 base and J lost 4; bases outside the gene matches: 0. CDR3 size: 14 residues. The germline CDR1 and CDR2 sequences are LGHDT and YNNKEL (reference sequence). CDR3 DNA: TGTGCCAGCAGCCAAGCTAGCGGGGGAGAGACCCAGTACTTC. Protein: CASSQASGGETQYF.

The chain has TRBV11-2 and TRBJ2-7; TRBD2 agrees at 9 bases. The germline CDR1 and CDR2 sequences are SGHAT and FQNNGV. The CDR3 runs to 15 residues. With 5 bases clipped from V and 4 bases from J, the junction kept 9 bases outside the gene matches. CDR3 sequence reads: CASSPLAGGPYEQYF. DNA for the CDR3: TGTGCCAGCAGCCCACTTGCGGGGGGGCCTTACGAGCAGTACTTC. Based on the CDR3 plus reference TRBV11-2 and TRBJ2-7, the full variable domain is EAGVAQSPRYKIIEKRQSVAFWCNPISGHATLYWYQQILGQGPKLLIQFQNNGVVDDSQLPKDRFSAERLKGVDSTLKIQPAKLEDSAVYLCASSPLAGGPYEQYFGPGTRLTVT.

The chain combines TRBV11-3 with TRBJ2-3; 13 nucleotides agree with TRBD2. V was pared by 1 base and J by 4 bases, with 2 bases of the junction left unmatched. Germline CDR1 is SGHNT and CDR2 is YENEEA. The CDR3 loop spans 16 amino acids. CDR3 sequence: CASSLGTSGRADTQYF. CDR3 nucleotide sequence: TGTGCCAGCAGCTTAGGGACTAGCGGGAGAGCAGATACGCAGTATTTT.

In the case of this clone: Other DNA sequences in the same sample also yield this CDR3. V and J are TRBV27 and TRBJ2-6, with unresolved D. The CDR3 length is 15 residues. Trimming left V 7 bases short and J 0 bases short, with 10 bases between. Germline CDR1 MNHEY, CDR2 SMNVEV (reference sequence). The CDR3 loop reads CASTNIFSGANVLTF. In DNA form, the CDR3 reads TGTGCCAGCACCAACATATTCTCTGGGGCCAACGTCCTGACTTTC.

This clone was observed once. The V gene is TRBV2, the J gene TRBJ2-2, with D perhaps TRBD1 (6 bases). CDR3 length: 16 residues. Trimming pared 6 bases from V and 4 bases from J, leaving 18 bases between. Per the germline V gene, CDR1 is SNHLY and CDR2 is FYNNEI. CDR3 protein: CASSPKQGTVTGELFF. Here the CDR3 DNA reads TGTGCCAGCAGCCCTAAACAGGGAACGGTCACCGGGGAGCTGTTTTTT.